This T cell receptor (beta chain) comes out of a study of tumor-infiltrating lymphocytes in localized non-small cell lung cancer. Study details: Each patient gave resected tumor and non-adjacent uninvolved lung tissue. Regarding the study as a whole: Not all patients were TCR sequenced, owing to tissue quantity. No T-cell fraction difference was seen between IM1 and IM2 tumors. Compared with uninvolved lung, tumors showed higher T cell infiltration by TCRbeta sequencing.

About this clone itself: Its antigen is undetermined.

Produced via immunoSEQ multiplex PCR; TCRdb's table is partial and in-frame only. The sample includes more than 7,000 clones, 68% of them seen just once. CDR3 length equals 13 residues. Trimming cost V 4 bases and J 5 bases; bases outside gene matches: 3. Germline CDR1 and CDR2: SGHRS and YFSETQ. The specimen sequenced was uninvolved lung tissue not adjacent to the tumor. This chain connects TRBV5-1 to TRBJ2-1; 7 nucleotides match TRBD1. The source is a human donor with non-small cell lung cancer. The CDR3 is CASSDGTDNEQFF. DNA of the CDR3: TGCGCCAGCAGCGATGGGACAGACAATGAGCAGTTCTTC. Full variable domain (remainder filled in from reference TRBV5-1 and TRBJ2-1): KAGVTQTPRYLIKTRGQQVTLSCSPISGHRSVSWYQQTPGQGLQFLFEYFSETQRNKGNFPGRFSGRQFSNSRSEMNVSTLELGDSALYLCASSDGTDNEQFFGPGTRLTVL.